This is a list of T cell receptor beta chains from one sample in a study of T cell responses to AZD1222 COVID-19 vaccine. Profiling relied on immunoSEQ multiplex PCR, and the TCRdb table lists in-frame clones only, not all of them. In the table there are 130,000 or so clones, over 75% of which are singletons. The material was peripheral blood, obtained on day 0 of AZD1222 vaccination. Receptors originate from an adult in good health. Each CDR3 is given with its conserved first and last residue. A D gene is named only where the DNA matches it firmly. Where a row states a size, it is once, few, many or the class of an expanded clone; other rows omit it.

j_gene	abundance	v_gene	d_gene	CDR3nt	CDR3aa
TRBJ2-7	NA	TRBV2	NA	TGTGCCAGCAGTGAATACGACAGTGACCTCTACGAGCAGTACTTC	CASSEYDSDLYEQYF
TRBJ1-1	NA	TRBV5-4	TRBD1	TGTGCCAGCAGCTTGGCGACAGGGCAGAACACTGAAGCTTTCTTT	CASSLATGQNTEAFF
TRBJ1-1	few	TRBV7-8	NA	TGTGCCAGCAGCTTGGGCGGCCTTTTAGGGACTGAAGCTTTCTTT	CASSLGGLLGTEAFF
TRBJ2-1	NA	TRBV19	NA	TGTGCCAGTAGTCCCTACGGGGGTATAGAGGGCTATGAGCAGTTCTTC	CASSPYGGIEGYEQFF
TRBJ2-1	NA	TRBV28	NA	TGTGCCAGCAGTGAACAGGGAAGTTACAATGAGCAGTTCTTC	CASSEQGSYNEQFF
TRBJ2-3	NA	TRBV5-5	NA	TGTGCCAGCAGCTTGGAATTAGCATCGACAGATACGCAGTATTTT	CASSLELASTDTQYF
TRBJ1-1	NA	TRBV6-5	NA	TGTGCCAGCAGTTTCCAGACGGGGAACACTGAAGCTTTCTTT	CASSFQTGNTEAFF
TRBJ2-3	NA	TRBV10-2	TRBD2	TGCGCCAGCAGTGGGTTAGCGGGAAGCACAGATACGCAGTATTTT	CASSGLAGSTDTQYF
TRBJ1-2	NA	TRBV5-1	TRBD1	TGCGCCAGCAGCTTCGGGACAGATTTCTATGGCTACACCTTC	CASSFGTDFYGYTF
TRBJ1-6	few	TRBV9	NA	TGTGCCAGCAGCGTAGTAGGGGATAATTCACCCCTCCACTTT	CASSVVGDNSPLHF
TRBJ1-1	once	TRBV11-2	NA	TGTGCCAGCAGCTTAGAGACCACTGAAGCTTTCTTT	CASSLETTEAFF
TRBJ2-3	NA	TRBV11-2	TRBD2	TGTGCCAGCAGCTTGGAGGGACTACCCCGAGGAGATACGCAGTATTTT	CASSLEGLPRGDTQYF
TRBJ1-6	NA	TRBV5-4	NA	TGTGCCAGCAGCTTGGGGAGCTCCTATAATTCACCCCTCCACTTT	CASSLGSSYNSPLHF
TRBJ1-1	NA	TRBV3-1/TRBV3-2	NA	TGTGCCAGCAGCGGTCATGGGGAGAACACTGAAGCTTTCTTT	CASSGHGENTEAFF
TRBJ2-7	NA	TRBV28	NA	TGTGCCAGCAGTTTCGGTGGGCCCGGATGGTACGAGCAGTACTTC	CASSFGGPGWYEQYF
TRBJ2-2	NA	TRBV7-2	TRBD2	TGTGCCAGCAGCTTGGCTCTAGCGGGTTTCGGGGAGCTGTTTTTT	CASSLALAGFGELFF
TRBJ2-5	once	TRBV5-4	NA	TGTGCCAGCAGCTCGGGTGGGCCCCCGGCGAAGACCCAGTACTTC	CASSSGGPPAKTQYF
TRBJ2-3	NA	TRBV6-2/TRBV6-3	TRBD2	TGTGCCAGCAGTTGGAACCCGGGACTAGCGGGAGAGGCAGATACGCAGTATTTT	CASSWNPGLAGEADTQYF
TRBJ1-2	NA	TRBV28	TRBD1	TGTGCCAGCAGTGGGGCGGGACAGGGAAACTATGGCTACACCTTC	CASSGAGQGNYGYTF
TRBJ1-4	NA	TRBV19	NA	TGTGCCAGTATGGGCCACGCAACTAATGAAAAACTGTTTTTT	CASMGHATNEKLFF
TRBJ1-6	NA	TRBV2	NA	TGTGCCAGCAGTAAAGACAGCGGTAATTCACCCCTCCACTTT	CASSKDSGNSPLHF
TRBJ1-1	NA	TRBV2	NA	TGTGCCAGCAGTACAATTCCAGGGAACGAAGCTTTCTTT	CASSTIPGNEAFF
TRBJ2-1	NA	TRBV6-6	NA	TGTGCCAGCAGTTACGGGTCGGAGCAGTTCTTC	CASSYGSEQFF
TRBJ1-2	NA	TRBV4-3	NA	TGCGCCAGCAGCCAAGACTCCGGGGGCTACTATGGCTACACCTTC	CASSQDSGGYYGYTF
TRBJ2-3	NA	TRBV9	TRBD2	TGTGCCAGCAGCGTAAGCGGGACGAGCACAGATACGCAGTATTTT	CASSVSGTSTDTQYF
TRBJ1-5	NA	TRBV7-2	TRBD1	TGTGCCAGCAGCCCCGGGACAGGGGATCAGCCCCAGCATTTT	CASSPGTGDQPQHF
TRBJ1-4	NA	TRBV15	NA	TGTGCCACCAGCAGAGATGGGGTCCCCAATGAAAAACTGTTTTTT	CATSRDGVPNEKLFF
TRBJ2-7	NA	TRBV5-8	NA	TGTGCCAGCAGCTTGGACTACTCCTACGAGCAGTACTTC	CASSLDYSYEQYF
TRBJ2-7	NA	TRBV27	NA	TGTGCCAGCAGTTTTGGGGCTCCTCCCTCCTACGAGCAGTACTTC	CASSFGAPPSYEQYF
TRBJ2-5	NA	TRBV7-9	TRBD1	TGTGCCAGCAGCTGGGACAGCCAAGAGACCCAGTACTTC	CASSWDSQETQYF
TRBJ1-1	NA	TRBV6-5	NA	TGTGCCAGCAGAAAGGTTAACACTGAAGCTTTCTTT	CASRKVNTEAFF
TRBJ1-1	NA	TRBV6-5	NA	TGTGCCAGCAACCGACCGGGGGGCAACACTGAAGCTTTCTTT	CASNRPGGNTEAFF